Below, 13 T cell receptor beta chains from the same sample are listed, as sequenced in a study of blood T cells in healthy people across ages. With a J-beta primer mix and a sample-barcoded 5' primer, a second PCR ran roughly 6 to 11 cycles. Using its own MiXCR run on the 5' RACE reads, TCRdb lists one record per CDR3 protein. The sample records about 1.4 million distinct CDR3 sequences, roughly 64% being singletons. The sequenced sample was blood. Every receptor here comes from a man aged 18 to 30 in good health.

V is TRBV7-9 and J is TRBJ1-6; D not resolved. This CDR3 spans 13 amino acids. Germline V lookup: CDR1 SEHNR, CDR2 FQNEAQ (reference sequence). Between the trimmed V and J ends, which lost 3 bases and 10 bases, there was a span of 10 bases. The DNA of the CDR3 is TGTGCCAGCAGCTTCACCGGGGTCTCACCCCTCCACTTT. Amino acid sequence: CASSFTGVSPLHF.

J is TRBJ2-3 and V is TRBV20-1; TRBD2 agrees at 12 bases. CDR3 length: 15 residues. V shed 1 base and J 4 bases; nucleotides not matched to a gene: 3. The germline V gene has CDR1 DFQATT and CDR2 SNEGSKA (reference sequence). Here the CDR3 reads CSARGLAGVSDTQYF. The CDR3 nucleotides are TGCAGTGCTAGAGGACTAGCGGGAGTTTCAGATACGCAGTATTTT.

This chain links TRBV20-1 with TRBJ2-7; D unclear. The CDR3 sequence is 15 residues long. Germline loops: CDR1 DFQATT, CDR2 SNEGSKA (reference sequence). The germline V and J ends were trimmed by 3 bases and 3 bases, with 18 bases remaining between them. In DNA form, the CDR3 reads TGCAGTGCTAGGGGTCACCAGCACGCTTACTACGAGCAGTACTTC. It yields the protein CSARGHQHAYYEQYF.

The rearrangement links TRBV25-1 to TRBJ1-1, with 10 bases fitting TRBD1. Per the germline V gene, CDR1 is MGHDK and CDR2 is SYGVNS. This CDR3 comprises 15 residues. The J segment lost 5 bases and the V segment lost 6 bases, leaving 9 bases of the junction unmatched. The chain's CDR3 is CASSYRQGAQTEAFF. The CDR3 bases are TGTGCCAGCAGCTACCGACAGGGGGCGCAAACTGAAGCTTTCTTT.

This clonotype has only a few counts. The genes are TRBV14 and TRBJ1-2; tentatively, D is TRBD1 (5 bases). This CDR3 region has 15 residues. V was trimmed by 4 bases and J by 9 bases, leaving 21 bases between them. Per the germline V gene, CDR1 is SGHDN and CDR2 is FVKESK. CDR3 in DNA: TGTGCCAGCAGCCCCCGACAGAGAGTCAATGGTCGCTACACCTTC. Its translation is CASSPRQRVNGRYTF.

CDR3 nucleotide sequence: TGTGCCAGCAGCCAAGATCGAGGTATTAACACTGAAGCTTTCTTT. Encoded protein: CASSQDRGINTEAFF. V usage is TRBV14 and J usage is TRBJ1-1; D remains unclear. The germline V and J ends were trimmed by 0 bases and 2 bases, with 10 bases remaining between them. Germline values: CDR1 SGHDN, CDR2 FVKESK. This CDR3 comprises 15 residues.

The V gene is TRBV4-3, the J gene TRBJ2-7; D gene uncertain. Germline V gene lookup returns CDR1 LGHNA and CDR2 YSLEER. V dropped 4 bases and J dropped 3 bases, with 13 bases sitting between them. CDR3 length equals 14 residues. CDR3 region: CASSPESSFYEQYF. CDR3 in DNA: TGCGCCAGCAGCCCAGAGAGTAGCTTCTACGAGCAGTACTTC.

This clonotype occurred a few times. The rearrangement links TRBV27 to TRBJ2-4; D possibly matches TRBD1 or TRBD2 (5 bases each). The J call could be wrong; TRBJ2-7 is a better fit for the DNA end. The CDR3 is 14 amino acids. Germline values: CDR1 MNHEY, CDR2 SMNVEV (reference sequence). This chain's CDR3 is CASSLSEGYYEQYF. The DNA for the CDR3 is TGTGCCAGCAGTTTATCCGAGGGGTACTACGAGCAGTACTTC.

The chain combines TRBV6-2 or TRBV6-3 with TRBJ2-5, with 7 bases lining up with TRBD1. V was pared by 10 bases and J by 2 bases, with 4 bases of the junction left unmatched. In germline, CDR1 is MNHEY, CDR2 SVGEGT. This CDR3 has 12 amino acids. CDR3 sequence (DNA): TGTGCCACGGGACAGAGGCAAGAGACCCAGTACTTC. It specifies CATGQRQETQYF.

Details on this clonotype: Its ends do not fully match the called genes, so a read error is possible. The chain employs TRBV5-1 and TRBJ2-7; the D gene is possibly TRBD2 (7 bases). Germline CDR1 SGHRS, CDR2 YFSETQ. The CDR3 covers 14 residues. Here the CDR3 reads CANSPGGSPYEQYF. As DNA, the CDR3 is TGCGCCAACAGCCCGGGGGGCAGCCCCTACGAGCAGTACTTC.

In DNA, the CDR3 is TGCGCCAGCAGCTTGAGGCTGGGAAACTCTGGGGCCAACGTCCTGACTTTC. It translates to CASSLRLGNSGANVLTF. The chain carries TRBV5-1 and TRBJ2-6; D gene uncertain. V lost 1 base, J lost 0 bases, and 11 bases lay in between. The CDR3 loop spans 17 amino acids. Germline lookup yields CDR1 SGHRS and CDR2 YFSETQ. Looking up the rest from reference TRBV5-1 and TRBJ2-6 gives the full variable domain: KAGVTQTPRYLIKTRGQQVTLSCSPISGHRSVSWYQQTPGQGLQFLFEYFSETQRNKGNFPGRFSGRQFSNSRSEMNVSTLELGDSALYLCASSLRLGNSGANVLTFGAGSRLTVL.

This chain connects TRBV6-5 to TRBJ2-1, with a possible D match to TRBD2 (7 bases). Trimming cost V 2 bases and J 6 bases, with 8 bases left between them. Germline values: CDR1 MNHEY, CDR2 SVGAGI. The CDR3 is 13 amino acids. The DNA for the CDR3 is TGTGCCAGCAGTTACCGGGGGGCCAATGAGCAGTTCTTC. Translation: CASSYRGANEQFF.

The table lists this clonotype with a few counts. This chain uses TRBV27 with TRBJ2-3, with 7 bases aligning to TRBD2. Germline lookup yields CDR1 MNHEY and CDR2 SMNVEV (reference sequence). This CDR3 contains 16 residues. J lost 7 bases, V lost 2 bases, and 12 bases had no gene match. The CDR3 DNA reads as TGTGCCAGCAGTTTAAGCCTAGCGGTTCCGCAATATACGCAGTATTTT. The encoded protein is CASSLSLAVPQYTQYF.